This T cell receptor (beta chain) stems from a study of PD-L1 blockade in urothelial cancer. Overall study context: Between 0 and 3 chemotherapy regimens preceded treatment for each patient. Researchers found blood samples held a median of roughly 140,000 T cells.

The data were produced by immunoSEQ multiplex PCR, yet TCRdb's version contains in-frame clones alone and is incomplete. The table has around 80,000 clones, around 93% seen once. The V and J ends lost 0 bases and 5 bases respectively, with 11 bases between them. This CDR3 has 14 amino acids. CDR1 is SGDLS, CDR2 YYNGEE, per germline. The time point here: peripheral blood 6 weeks after treatment start. This clonotype originated in a woman over 75 with urothelial cancer. This chain uses TRBV9 with TRBJ2-5; D possibly corresponds to TRBD2 (6 bases). Here the sequenced sample was PBMCs, taken around atezolizumab (anti-PD-L1) treatment. The CDR3 region is CASSVGGVWETQYF. The CDR3 DNA reads as TGTGCCAGCAGCGTAGGCGGGGTATGGGAGACCCAGTACTTC.